This TCR beta chain was recovered during a study of T-cell reconstitution after alpha-beta-depleted transplantation in children. Study outcomes and limitations: At around two months after transplant, the alpha-beta T cells were reportedly derived from several hundred expanded clones that came from non-depleted graft cells. Some patients showed high day-60 TCRbeta diversity, which derived from surviving recipient T cells and thymic progenitors. The authors attributed T-cell counts and diversity one year after transplant mostly to newly produced T cells.

This clonotype has ten or more counts. As yet, its antigen is unknown. Preparation of the TCRbeta library was carried out with unique molecular identifiers. TCRdb called the PCR reads again in MiXCR, with one record for every CDR3 protein. The top ten clones hold about 10% of a sample with approximately 110,000 distinct CDR3 sequences, more than 20% of them seen once. The V end lost 6 bases, the J end lost 4 bases, and 11 bases lay between the germline ends. This CDR3 contains 13 residues. This receptor was identified in a male patient aged 2 to 10 who had a stem cell transplant for chronic granulomatous disease, so the T cells may come from the graft donor. The chain couples TRBV12-3 or TRBV12-4 to TRBJ2-3; possible D gene TRBD2, 5 bases. The specimen comprised PBMCs, mostly from graft donor cells, sampled 180 days after TCRalphabeta/CD19-depleted stem cell transplant. This CDR3 reads CASSPADADTQYF. CDR3 DNA: TGTGCCAGCAGCCCAGCGGACGCAGATACGCAGTATTTT.